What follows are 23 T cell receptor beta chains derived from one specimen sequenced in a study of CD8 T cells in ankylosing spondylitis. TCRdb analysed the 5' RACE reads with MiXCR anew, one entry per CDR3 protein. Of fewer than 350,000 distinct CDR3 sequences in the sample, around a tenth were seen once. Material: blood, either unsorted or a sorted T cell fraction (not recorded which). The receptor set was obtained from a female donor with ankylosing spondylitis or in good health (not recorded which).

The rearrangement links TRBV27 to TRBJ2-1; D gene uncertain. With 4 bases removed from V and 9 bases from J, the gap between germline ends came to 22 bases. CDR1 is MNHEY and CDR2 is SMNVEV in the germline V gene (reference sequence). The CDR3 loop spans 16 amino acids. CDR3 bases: TGTGCCAGCAGTTCGCCCCTAGGTTGGACCAGGAGTGAGCAGTTCTTC. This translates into CASSSPLGWTRSEQFF.

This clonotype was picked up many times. The CDR3 is CASSLASWRLAPYSNQPQHF. The CDR3 DNA is TGTGCCAGCAGCTTAGCTTCGTGGAGGTTGGCCCCTTATAGCAATCAGCCCCAGCATTTT. The chain employs TRBV7-2 and TRBJ1-5, with D unclear. V was shortened by 0 bases and J by 0 bases, with 21 bases between the two germline ends. The CDR3 loop spans 20 amino acids. Germline loops: CDR1 SGHTA, CDR2 FQGNSA.

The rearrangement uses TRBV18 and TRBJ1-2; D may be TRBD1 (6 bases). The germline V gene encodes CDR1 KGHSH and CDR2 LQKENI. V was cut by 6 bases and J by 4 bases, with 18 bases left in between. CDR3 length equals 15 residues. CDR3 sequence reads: CASSPGQPKSYGYTF. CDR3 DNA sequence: TGTGCCAGCTCTCCAGGACAGCCGAAAAGCTATGGCTACACCTTC.

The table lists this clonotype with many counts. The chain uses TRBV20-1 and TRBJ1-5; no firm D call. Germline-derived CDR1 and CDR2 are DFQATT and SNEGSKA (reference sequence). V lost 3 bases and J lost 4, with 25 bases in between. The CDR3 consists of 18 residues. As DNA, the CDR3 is TGCAGTGCTAGCTCCAGACAAGGTTCGATACTACTGAATCAGCCCCAGCATTTT. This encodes CSASSRQGSILLNQPQHF.

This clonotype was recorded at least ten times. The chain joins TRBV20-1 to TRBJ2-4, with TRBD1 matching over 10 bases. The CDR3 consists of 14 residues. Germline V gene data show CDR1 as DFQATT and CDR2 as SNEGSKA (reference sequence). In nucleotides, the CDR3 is TGCAGCTGTCGACAGGGGGCTACCAAAAACATTCAGTACTTC. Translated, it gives CSCRQGATKNIQYF.

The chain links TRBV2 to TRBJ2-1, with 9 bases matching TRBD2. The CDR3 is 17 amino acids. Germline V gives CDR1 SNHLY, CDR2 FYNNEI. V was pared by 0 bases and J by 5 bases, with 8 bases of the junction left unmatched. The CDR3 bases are TGTGCCAGCAGTGAAGCGCGAGCGGGGGGCATAAACAATGAGCAGTTCTTC. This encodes CASSEARAGGINNEQFF.

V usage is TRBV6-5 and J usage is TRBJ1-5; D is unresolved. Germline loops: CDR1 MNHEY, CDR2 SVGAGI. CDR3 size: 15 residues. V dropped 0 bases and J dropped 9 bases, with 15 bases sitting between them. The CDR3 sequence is CASSYSRLGEGPQHF. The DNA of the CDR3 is TGTGCCAGCAGTTACTCGAGACTTGGGGAGGGGCCCCAGCATTTT.

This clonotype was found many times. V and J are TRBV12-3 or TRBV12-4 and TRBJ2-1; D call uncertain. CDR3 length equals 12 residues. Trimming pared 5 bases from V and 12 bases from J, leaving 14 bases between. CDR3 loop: CASSLLGVVQFF. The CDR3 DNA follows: TGTGCCAGCAGTCTCCTAGGCGTCGTGCAGTTCTTC.

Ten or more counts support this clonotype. The chain's CDR3 is CASSLKEIQFF. The CDR3 nucleotides read TGTGCCAGCAGCTTAAAGGAGATTCAGTTCTTC. J is TRBJ2-1 and V is TRBV7-9; no firm D call. CDR1 SEHNR and CDR2 FQNEAQ come from the germline V gene (reference sequence). The CDR3 totals 11 residues. V lost 2 bases and J 13 bases, leaving 9 bases between the germline ends.

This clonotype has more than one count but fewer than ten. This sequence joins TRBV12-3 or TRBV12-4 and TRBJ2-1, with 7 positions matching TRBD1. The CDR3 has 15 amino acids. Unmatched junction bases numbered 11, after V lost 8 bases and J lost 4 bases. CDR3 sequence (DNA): TGTGCCAGCCGCCGGAACACAGGGGAGTACAATGAGCAGTTCTTC. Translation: CASRRNTGEYNEQFF.

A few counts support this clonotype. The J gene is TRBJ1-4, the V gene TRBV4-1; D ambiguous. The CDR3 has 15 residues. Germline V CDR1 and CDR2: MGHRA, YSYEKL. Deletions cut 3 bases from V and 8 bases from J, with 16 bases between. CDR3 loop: CASSQPTAKGEKLFF. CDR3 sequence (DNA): TGCGCCAGCAGCCAGCCGACGGCCAAAGGAGAAAAACTGTTTTTT.

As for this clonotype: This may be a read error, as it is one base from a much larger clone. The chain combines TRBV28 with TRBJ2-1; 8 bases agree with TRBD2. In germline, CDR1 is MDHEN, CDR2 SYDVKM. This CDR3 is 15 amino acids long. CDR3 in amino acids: CASGFQGLGMNEQFF. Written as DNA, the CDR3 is TGTGCCAGCGGTTTCCAGGGACTAGGAATGAATGAGCAGTTCTTC.

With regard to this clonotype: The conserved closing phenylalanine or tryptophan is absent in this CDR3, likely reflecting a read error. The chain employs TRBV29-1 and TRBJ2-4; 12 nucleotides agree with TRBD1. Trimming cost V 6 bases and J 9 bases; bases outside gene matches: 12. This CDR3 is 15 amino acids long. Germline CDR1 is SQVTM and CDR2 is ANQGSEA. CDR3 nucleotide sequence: TGCAGCGTGACCGGGACAGGGGGCGGTCGGGGCATTCAGTACTTG. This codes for CSVTGTGGGRGIQYL.

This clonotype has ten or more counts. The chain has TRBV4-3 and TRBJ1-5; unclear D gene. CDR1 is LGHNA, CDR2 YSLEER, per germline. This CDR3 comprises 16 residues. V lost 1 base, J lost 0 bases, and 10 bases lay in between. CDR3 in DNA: TGCGCCAGCAGCCAAGCTGCCGGGGATAGCAATCAGCCCCAGCATTTT. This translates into CASSQAAGDSNQPQHF.

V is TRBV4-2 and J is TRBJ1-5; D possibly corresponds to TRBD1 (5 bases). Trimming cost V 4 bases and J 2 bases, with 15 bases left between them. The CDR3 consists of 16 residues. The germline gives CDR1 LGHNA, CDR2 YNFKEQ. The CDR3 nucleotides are TGTGCCAGCAGCCCGCAAGCAGGGAGCGGCAATCAGCCCCAGCATTTT. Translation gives CASSPQAGSGNQPQHF.

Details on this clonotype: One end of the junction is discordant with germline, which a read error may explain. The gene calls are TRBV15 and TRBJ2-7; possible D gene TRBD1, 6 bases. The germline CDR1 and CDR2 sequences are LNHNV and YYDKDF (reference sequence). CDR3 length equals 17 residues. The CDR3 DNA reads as TGTGCCACCAGCAGGGGGGCCTCGGTGGGGCCCTCCTACGAGCAGAACTTC. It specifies CATSRGASVGPSYEQNF.

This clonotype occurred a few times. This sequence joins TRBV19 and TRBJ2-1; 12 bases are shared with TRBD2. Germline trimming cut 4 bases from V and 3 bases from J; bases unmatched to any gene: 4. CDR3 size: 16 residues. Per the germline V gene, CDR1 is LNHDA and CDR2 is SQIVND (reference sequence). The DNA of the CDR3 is TGTGCCAGTAGTACGGGGACTAGCGGGCACTACAATGAGCAGTTCTTC. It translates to CASSTGTSGHYNEQFF.

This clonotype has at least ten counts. Written as DNA, the CDR3 is TGTGCCAGCAGCTTAGCCTCAGCCAGCCAAATTAGTATCTACGAGCAGTACTTC. Protein product: CASSLASASQISIYEQYF. This chain connects TRBV7-6 to TRBJ2-7; D gene ambiguous. Trimming shortened V by 0 bases and J by 3 bases, and 21 bases separated the two germline ends. Germline lookup yields CDR1 SGHVS and CDR2 FNYEAQ. This CDR3 contains 18 residues.

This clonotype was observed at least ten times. The CDR3 DNA follows: TGCGCCAGCAGCTTGGCCGGGGAGGCCGGGGAGCTGTTTTTT. It encodes CASSLAGEAGELFF. The rearrangement uses TRBV5-1 and TRBJ2-2, with D possibly matching TRBD2 (6 bases). The ends were cut back, 0 bases at V and 6 bases at J, with 9 bases in the middle. CDR3 length: 14 amino acids. Germline-derived CDR1 and CDR2 are SGHRS and YFSETQ.

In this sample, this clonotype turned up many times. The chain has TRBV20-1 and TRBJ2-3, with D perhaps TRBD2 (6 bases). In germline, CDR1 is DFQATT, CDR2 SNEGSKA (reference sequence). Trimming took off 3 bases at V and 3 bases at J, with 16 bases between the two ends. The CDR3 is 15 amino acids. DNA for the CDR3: TGCAGTGCTAGGGTTCTCGGGAGTTCGACAGATACGCAGTATTTT. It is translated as CSARVLGSSTDTQYF.

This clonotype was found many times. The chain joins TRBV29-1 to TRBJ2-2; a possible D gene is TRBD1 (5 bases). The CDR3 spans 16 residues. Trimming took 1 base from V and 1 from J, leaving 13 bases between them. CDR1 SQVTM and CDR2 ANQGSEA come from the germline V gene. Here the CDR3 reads CSVEVGQGKNTGELFF. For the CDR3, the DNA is TGCAGCGTTGAAGTGGGGCAGGGAAAGAACACCGGGGAGCTGTTTTTT.

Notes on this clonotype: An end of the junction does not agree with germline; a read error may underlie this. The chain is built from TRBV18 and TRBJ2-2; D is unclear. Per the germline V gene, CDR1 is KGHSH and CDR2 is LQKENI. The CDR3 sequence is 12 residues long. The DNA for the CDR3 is TGTGCCAACTCACTCAACACCGGGGAGCTGTTTTTT. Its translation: CANSLNTGELFF.

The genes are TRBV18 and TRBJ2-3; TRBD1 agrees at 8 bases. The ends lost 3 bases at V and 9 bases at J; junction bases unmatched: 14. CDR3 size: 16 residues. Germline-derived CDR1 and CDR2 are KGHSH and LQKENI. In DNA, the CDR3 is TGTGCCAGCTCACCCGGAGTTGGCCAGGGGGCCTTGACGCAGTATTTT. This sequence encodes CASSPGVGQGALTQYF. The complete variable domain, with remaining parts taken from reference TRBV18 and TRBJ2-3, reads NAGVMQNPRHLVRRRGQEARLRCSPMKGHSHVYWYRQLPEEGLKFMVYLQKENIIDESGMPKERFSAEFPKEGPSILRIQQVVRGDSAAYFCASSPGVGQGALTQYFGPGTRLTVL.